Listed below are T cell receptor beta chains from one sample, sequenced in a study of patients and donors after allogeneic stem cell transplantation. TCRdb re-called the RT-PCR reads through MiXCR, storing one row per CDR3 protein. This table holds hundreds of thousands of distinct CDR3 sequences, about 14% found once. What was sequenced was blood, either unsorted or a sorted T cell fraction (not recorded which). These receptors were collected from a human donor who was either an allogeneic HSCT recipient or a stem cell or donor lymphocyte infusion donor (not recorded which). It is not recorded whose cells these are; they may come from a transplant donor. CDR3s leave out the opening cysteine and the closing phenylalanine or tryptophan. Fields, in order: J gene, V gene, D gene, clone size, CDR3 protein. D genes are given only for firm matches. Not every row has a clone size; where given, it reads once, few, many or a size class.

J gene: TRBJ1-2
V gene: TRBV9
D gene: NA
clone size: many
CDR3 protein: ASSVVGSGADGYT

J gene: TRBJ2-7
V gene: TRBV6-5
D gene: NA
clone size: few
CDR3 protein: ASSYSSEPNEQY

J gene: TRBJ2-7
V gene: TRBV12-3/TRBV12-4
D gene: TRBD2
clone size: many
CDR3 protein: ASSSDPGLAGGPSYEQY

J gene: TRBJ1-1
V gene: TRBV12-3/TRBV12-4
D gene: NA
clone size: many
CDR3 protein: ASRPSPTEAF

J gene: TRBJ2-7
V gene: TRBV7-2
D gene: TRBD1
clone size: NA
CDR3 protein: ASSKTGREQY

J gene: TRBJ2-5
V gene: TRBV5-1
D gene: TRBD2
clone size: NA
CDR3 protein: ASSAGLVDWETQY

J gene: TRBJ2-7
V gene: TRBV7-6
D gene: NA
clone size: many
CDR3 protein: ASSAITAGSEQY

J gene: TRBJ2-4
V gene: TRBV20-1
D gene: TRBD2
clone size: medium-sized
CDR3 protein: SARPPTSGRELAKNIQY

J gene: TRBJ1-5
V gene: TRBV7-8
D gene: NA
clone size: few
CDR3 protein: ASSPGDPDQPQH

J gene: TRBJ2-5
V gene: TRBV30
D gene: NA
clone size: NA
CDR3 protein: AWSQGGETQY

J gene: TRBJ1-1
V gene: TRBV19
D gene: NA
clone size: NA
CDR3 protein: ASSIFPGPNTEAF

J gene: TRBJ2-3
V gene: TRBV7-8
D gene: TRBD2
clone size: NA
CDR3 protein: ASSLEGGSPDTQY

J gene: TRBJ1-4
V gene: TRBV2
D gene: NA
clone size: NA
CDR3 protein: ASSEARFGLLF

J gene: TRBJ2-7
V gene: TRBV2
D gene: TRBD1
clone size: many
CDR3 protein: ASSLVRGSSYEQY

J gene: TRBJ1-5
V gene: TRBV19
D gene: NA
clone size: few
CDR3 protein: ASSKGSSNQPQH

J gene: TRBJ1-3
V gene: TRBV11-2
D gene: NA
clone size: many
CDR3 protein: ASSFGPLSGNTIY

J gene: TRBJ2-2
V gene: TRBV18
D gene: TRBD2
clone size: few
CDR3 protein: ASSQGLPNTGELF

J gene: TRBJ1-1
V gene: TRBV20-1
D gene: NA
clone size: NA
CDR3 protein: SASTRQALGIGTEAF

J gene: TRBJ2-3
V gene: TRBV30
D gene: NA
clone size: NA
CDR3 protein: AWGGDTQY

J gene: TRBJ1-5
V gene: TRBV10-3
D gene: NA
clone size: many
CDR3 protein: AISDDSPNQPQH

J gene: TRBJ1-2
V gene: TRBV5-1
D gene: TRBD1
clone size: NA
CDR3 protein: ASSLDGQGLYGYT

J gene: TRBJ1-1
V gene: TRBV29-1
D gene: NA
clone size: few
CDR3 protein: SVDIENTEAF

J gene: TRBJ2-2
V gene: TRBV12-3/TRBV12-4
D gene: NA
clone size: NA
CDR3 protein: ASSLGQGAKVGELF

J gene: TRBJ1-1
V gene: TRBV20-1
D gene: NA
clone size: NA
CDR3 protein: SARIPGGVNTEAF

J gene: TRBJ1-2
V gene: TRBV12-3/TRBV12-4
D gene: NA
clone size: few
CDR3 protein: ASSQMRTDYGYT

J gene: TRBJ2-1
V gene: TRBV5-1
D gene: TRBD2
clone size: NA
CDR3 protein: ASRPTSGTLLSSYNEQF

J gene: TRBJ2-1
V gene: TRBV6-1
D gene: NA
clone size: few
CDR3 protein: ASRPDYHWQF

J gene: TRBJ2-7
V gene: TRBV6-2/TRBV6-3
D gene: NA
clone size: NA
CDR3 protein: ASSSPRRGPWYEQY

J gene: TRBJ2-3
V gene: TRBV6-1
D gene: NA
clone size: NA
CDR3 protein: ASNSGLRMITDTQY

J gene: TRBJ2-5
V gene: TRBV7-9
D gene: TRBD2
clone size: many
CDR3 protein: ASSPFRLAEQETQY

J gene: TRBJ2-2
V gene: TRBV4-1
D gene: NA
clone size: many
CDR3 protein: ASSQGGARATGELF

J gene: TRBJ1-1
V gene: TRBV6-1
D gene: TRBD1
clone size: few
CDR3 protein: ASRTLRQGGTEAF

J gene: TRBJ1-2
V gene: TRBV19
D gene: NA
clone size: NA
CDR3 protein: ASRWTSGNYGYT

J gene: TRBJ1-1
V gene: TRBV7-7
D gene: NA
clone size: many
CDR3 protein: ASSLRFRTEAF

J gene: TRBJ1-4
V gene: TRBV30
D gene: NA
clone size: few
CDR3 protein: AWREGIGVEKLF

J gene: TRBJ1-2
V gene: TRBV20-1
D gene: TRBD1
clone size: many
CDR3 protein: SARGTGVVGYT

J gene: TRBJ2-1
V gene: TRBV6-1
D gene: TRBD2
clone size: many
CDR3 protein: ASSEAIAGYYNEQF

J gene: TRBJ2-7
V gene: TRBV27
D gene: NA
clone size: few
CDR3 protein: ASSSYVLRDTRTSSYEQY

J gene: TRBJ1-2
V gene: TRBV3-1
D gene: NA
clone size: few
CDR3 protein: ASSLNDQTSYGYT

J gene: TRBJ2-1
V gene: TRBV15
D gene: NA
clone size: many
CDR3 protein: ATSRLTGAGDEQF

J gene: TRBJ2-2
V gene: TRBV6-4
D gene: NA
clone size: NA
CDR3 protein: ASSAVDNSPGSCF